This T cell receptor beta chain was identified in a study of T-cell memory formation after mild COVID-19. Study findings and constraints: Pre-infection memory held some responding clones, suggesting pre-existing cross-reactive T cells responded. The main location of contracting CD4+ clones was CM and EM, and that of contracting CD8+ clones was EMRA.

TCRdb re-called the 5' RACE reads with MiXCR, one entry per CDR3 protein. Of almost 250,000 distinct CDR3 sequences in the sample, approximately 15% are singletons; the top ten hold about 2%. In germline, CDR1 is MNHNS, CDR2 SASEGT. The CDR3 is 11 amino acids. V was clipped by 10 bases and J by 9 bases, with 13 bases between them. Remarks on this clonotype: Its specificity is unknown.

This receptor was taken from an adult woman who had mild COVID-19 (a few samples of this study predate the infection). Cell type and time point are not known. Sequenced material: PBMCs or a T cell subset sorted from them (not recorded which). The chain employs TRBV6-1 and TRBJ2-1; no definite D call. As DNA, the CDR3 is TGTGCCATCGCGACTGTTAGTGAGCAGTTCTTC. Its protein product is CAIATVSEQFF.